The present T cell receptor (beta chain) was sequenced within a study of blood T cell repertoires in COVID-19. Study summary: There were acute and convalescent COVID-19 samples, and they came from the United States, Italy and Spain. From T cells, B-cell-depleted T cells, or PBMCs came the material, which was cDNA or gDNA.

Sequenced by immunoSEQ multiplex PCR; TCRdb stores in-frame clones only, minus some. The profile covers a few hundred thousand clones, with nearly 90% appearing a single time and less than 5% taken by the ten largest. This CDR3 contains 16 residues. From germline, CDR1 is MNHEY and CDR2 SMNVEV (reference sequence). V shed 4 bases and J shed 7 bases, with 22 bases lying between them. The clonotype was recovered from a woman in her thirties or forties who had recovered from COVID-19. Sequenced: peripheral blood. V usage is TRBV27 and J usage is TRBJ1-2; perhaps TRBD1 as D (6 bases). The CDR3 DNA reads TGTGCCAGCAGTTCCCCGGCAAGTGGACAGTTTTCTGGCTACACCTTC. Amino acids: CASSSPASGQFSGYTF.